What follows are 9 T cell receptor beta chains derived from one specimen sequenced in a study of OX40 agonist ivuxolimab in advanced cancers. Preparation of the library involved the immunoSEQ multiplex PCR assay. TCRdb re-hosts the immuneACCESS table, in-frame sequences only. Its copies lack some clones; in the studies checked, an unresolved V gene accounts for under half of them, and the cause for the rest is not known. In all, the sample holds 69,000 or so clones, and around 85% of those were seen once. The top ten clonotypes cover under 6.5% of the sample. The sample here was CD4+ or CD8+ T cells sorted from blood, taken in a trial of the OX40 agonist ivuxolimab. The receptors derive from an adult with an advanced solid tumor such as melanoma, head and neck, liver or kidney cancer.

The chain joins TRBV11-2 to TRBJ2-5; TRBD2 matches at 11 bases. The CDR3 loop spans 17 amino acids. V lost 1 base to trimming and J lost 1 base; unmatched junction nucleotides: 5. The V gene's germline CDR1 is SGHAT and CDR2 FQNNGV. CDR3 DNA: TGTGCCAGCAGCTTAGCGGCTAGCGGGGGGATCCAAGAGACCCAGTACTTC. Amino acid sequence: CASSLAASGGIQETQYF.

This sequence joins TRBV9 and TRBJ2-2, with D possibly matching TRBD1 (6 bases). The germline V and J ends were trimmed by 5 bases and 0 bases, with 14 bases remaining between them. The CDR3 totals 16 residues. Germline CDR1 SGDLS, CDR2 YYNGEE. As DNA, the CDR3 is TGTGCCAGCAGTGACGCGGACAGTTCGAACACCGGGGAGCTGTTTTTT. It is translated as CASSDADSSNTGELFF.

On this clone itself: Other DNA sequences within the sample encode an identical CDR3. The DNA for the CDR3 is TGTGCCAGCAGCTTACAGGGGAACACTGAAGCTTTCTTT. This translates into CASSLQGNTEAFF. The rearrangement uses TRBV5-4 and TRBJ1-1; a possible D gene is TRBD1 (6 bases). CDR1 and CDR2 (germline): SGHNT, YYREEE (reference sequence). Trimming left V 2 bases short and J 1 base short, with 6 bases between. CDR3 length equals 13 residues.

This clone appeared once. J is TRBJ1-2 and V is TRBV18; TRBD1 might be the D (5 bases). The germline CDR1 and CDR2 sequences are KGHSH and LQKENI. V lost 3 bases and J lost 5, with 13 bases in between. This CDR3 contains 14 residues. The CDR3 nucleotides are TGTGCCAGCTCACCCTCCCGACAGTTATATGGCTACACCTTC. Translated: CASSPSRQLYGYTF. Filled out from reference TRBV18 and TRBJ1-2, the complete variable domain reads NAGVMQNPRHLVRRRGQEARLRCSPMKGHSHVYWYRQLPEEGLKFMVYLQKENIIDESGMPKERFSAEFPKEGPSILRIQQVVRGDSAAYFCASSPSRQLYGYTFGSGTRLTVV.

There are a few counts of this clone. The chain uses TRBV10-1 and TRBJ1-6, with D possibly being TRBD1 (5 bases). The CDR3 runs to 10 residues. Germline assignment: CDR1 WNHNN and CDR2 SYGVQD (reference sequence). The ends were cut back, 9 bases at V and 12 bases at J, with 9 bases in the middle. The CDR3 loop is CARDIVPLHF. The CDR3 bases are TGCGCCAGGGACATTGTACCCCTCCACTTT.

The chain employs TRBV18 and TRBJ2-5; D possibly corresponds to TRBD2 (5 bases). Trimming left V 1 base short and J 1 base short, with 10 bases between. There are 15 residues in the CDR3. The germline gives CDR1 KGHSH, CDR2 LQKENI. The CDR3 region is CASSPRAETQETQYF. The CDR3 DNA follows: TGTGCCAGCTCACCACGAGCGGAGACCCAAGAGACCCAGTACTTC.

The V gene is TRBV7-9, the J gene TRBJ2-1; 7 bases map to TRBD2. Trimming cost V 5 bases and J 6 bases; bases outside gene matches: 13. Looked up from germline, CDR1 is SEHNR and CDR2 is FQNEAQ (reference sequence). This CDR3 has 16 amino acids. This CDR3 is CASSVRSGGAINEQFF. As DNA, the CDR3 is TGTGCCAGCAGCGTAAGATCGGGGGGAGCGATCAATGAGCAGTTCTTC.

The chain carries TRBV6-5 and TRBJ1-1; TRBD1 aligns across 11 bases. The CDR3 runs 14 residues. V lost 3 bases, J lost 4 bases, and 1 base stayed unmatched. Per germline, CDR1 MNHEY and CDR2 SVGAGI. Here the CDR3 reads CASSYGTGGTEAFF. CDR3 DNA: TGTGCCAGCAGTTATGGGACAGGGGGCACTGAAGCTTTCTTT.

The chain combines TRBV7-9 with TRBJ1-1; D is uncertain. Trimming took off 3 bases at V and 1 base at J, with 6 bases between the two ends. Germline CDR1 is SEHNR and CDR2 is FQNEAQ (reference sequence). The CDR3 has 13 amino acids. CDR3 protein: CASSFYGNTEAFF. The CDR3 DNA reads TGTGCCAGCAGCTTCTACGGGAACACTGAAGCTTTCTTT.